Following are 18 T cell receptor beta chains from one sample sequenced in a study of shared clonotypes between healthy human individuals. Profiling relied on immunoSEQ multiplex PCR, and the TCRdb table lists in-frame clones only, not all of them. The table lists 900,000 to 1,200,000 clones, around 82% of them singletons. Sequencing was done on a sample of memory CD4+ T cells from PBMCs. Subset reported: CD45RA-negative fraction. Receptors were obtained from a man younger than 35 in good health. Some clones in this sample may be carry-over from other donors' samples.

This clone turned up a few times. The chain is built from TRBV7-2 and TRBJ1-5; perhaps TRBD1 as D (5 bases). This CDR3 region has 12 residues. CDR1 is SGHTA, CDR2 FQGNSA, per germline. Trimming pared 4 bases from V and 7 bases from J, leaving 8 bases between. CDR3 DNA sequence: TGTGCCAGCAGCTGGTGGGACCAGCCCCAGCATTTT. Translation gives CASSWWDQPQHF.

This rearrangement joins TRBV2 to TRBJ2-1; 9 bases line up with TRBD2. Unmatched junction bases numbered 5, after V lost 2 bases and J lost 9 bases. Looked up from germline, CDR1 is SNHLY and CDR2 is FYNNEI. CDR3 length: 14 amino acids. The CDR3 bases are TGTGCCAGCAGTGAATTAGCGGGAGTTAGTGAGCAGTTCTTC. This codes for CASSELAGVSEQFF.

The chain couples TRBV7-3 to TRBJ2-1; 8 nucleotides line up with TRBD1. This CDR3 comprises 14 residues. Germline-derived CDR1 and CDR2 are SGHTA and FQGTGA. V lost 5 bases to trimming and J lost 7 bases; unmatched junction nucleotides: 7. The CDR3 region has the DNA TGTGCCAGCAGCCCAGGACAGGGTTGGAATGAGCAGTTCTTC. It is translated as CASSPGQGWNEQFF.

J is TRBJ1-6 and V is TRBV5-6; D gene unclear. The ends were cut back, 1 base at V and 0 bases at J, with 5 bases in the middle. This CDR3 is 15 amino acids long. CDR1 is SGHDT and CDR2 is YYEEEE in the germline V gene. In DNA form, the CDR3 reads TGTGCCAGCAGCTTGTCCCCCTCCTATAATTCACCCCTCCACTTT. This codes for CASSLSPSYNSPLHF.

The CDR3 reads CASSPVHTGELFF. The CDR3 DNA is TGTGCCAGCAGCCCCGTCCACACCGGGGAGCTGTTTTTT. The genes are TRBV7-9 and TRBJ2-2; D is undetermined. The V gene's germline CDR1 is SEHNR and CDR2 FQNEAQ (reference sequence). V dropped 5 bases and J dropped 3 bases, with 7 bases sitting between them. The length of the CDR3 is 13 residues.

The chain links TRBV29-1 to TRBJ1-1; D is unresolved. This CDR3 comprises 13 residues. The germline V gene has CDR1 SQVTM and CDR2 ANQGSEA. V shed 7 bases and J shed 4 bases, with 16 bases lying between them. The DNA for the CDR3 is TGCAGCGGGGTTGGGCCGGCGGGCACTGAAGCTTTCTTT. Its translation is CSGVGPAGTEAFF.

CDR3: CASSLNTGGLLNYGYTF. CDR3 DNA: TGCGCCAGCAGCTTGAACACAGGGGGACTATTAAACTATGGCTACACCTTC. This chain uses TRBV5-1 with TRBJ1-2; TRBD1 aligns across 8 bases. The CDR3 spans 17 residues. V lost 1 base, J lost 2 bases, and 10 bases stayed unmatched. In germline, CDR1 is SGHRS, CDR2 YFSETQ. Based on the CDR3 plus reference TRBV5-1 and TRBJ1-2, the full variable domain is KAGVTQTPRYLIKTRGQQVTLSCSPISGHRSVSWYQQTPGQGLQFLFEYFSETQRNKGNFPGRFSGRQFSNSRSEMNVSTLELGDSALYLCASSLNTGGLLNYGYTFGSGTRLTVV.

The chain couples TRBV9 to TRBJ1-3; 7 bases fit TRBD1. The trim removed 0 bases at V and 4 bases at J, leaving 4 bases unmatched. CDR3 size: 15 residues. CDR1 is SGDLS, CDR2 YYNGEE, per germline. The CDR3 loop reads CASSVGKGAGNTIYF. CDR3 sequence (DNA): TGTGCCAGCAGCGTAGGAAAGGGGGCGGGAAACACCATATATTTT.

The CDR3 region has the DNA TGTGCCAGCAGCCTACGAGACACAGATACGCAGTATTTT. Translation: CASSLRDTDTQYF. This rearrangement joins TRBV5-6 to TRBJ2-3, with D hard to call. V shed 4 bases and J shed 2 bases, with 8 bases lying between them. The germline CDR1 and CDR2 sequences are SGHDT and YYEEEE. The CDR3 covers 13 residues.

This clone was picked up a small number of times. The chain combines TRBV28 with TRBJ1-5; D is unclear. This CDR3 contains 15 residues. Trimming stripped 5 bases from V and 0 bases from J, with 11 bases between. Germline lookup yields CDR1 MDHEN and CDR2 SYDVKM. CDR3 in DNA: TGTGCCAGCAGTATACGAACAAGTAGCAATCAGCCCCAGCATTTT. It specifies CASSIRTSSNQPQHF.

V gene TRBV6-6 combines with J gene TRBJ1-5, with no clear D. Trimming left V 5 bases short and J 3 bases short, with 5 bases between. The CDR3 loop spans 12 amino acids. Germline CDR1 is MNHNY and CDR2 is SVGAGI (reference sequence). This chain's CDR3 is CASSTSNQPQHF. In DNA form, the CDR3 reads TGTGCCAGCAGTACCTCCAATCAGCCCCAGCATTTT.

J is TRBJ1-5 and V is TRBV18; D call uncertain. The germline V and J ends were trimmed by 3 bases and 6 bases, with 12 bases remaining between them. CDR3 size: 14 residues. Germline V CDR1 and CDR2: KGHSH, LQKENI. The CDR3 reads CASSPRMGGQPQHF. Here the CDR3 DNA reads TGTGCCAGCTCACCTCGGATGGGAGGTCAGCCCCAGCATTTT.

The V call is TRBV14, the J call TRBJ1-2; D is unresolved. The CDR3 runs to 14 residues. V was cut by 4 bases and J by 4 bases, with 13 bases left in between. In germline, CDR1 is SGHDN, CDR2 FVKESK. CDR3 amino acids: CASSPTSPVYGYTF. The CDR3 DNA reads TGTGCCAGCAGCCCAACCAGCCCGGTCTATGGCTACACCTTC.

The genes are TRBV6-6 and TRBJ2-3; D may match TRBD1 or TRBD2 (5 bases each). This CDR3 spans 15 amino acids. Germline V lookup: CDR1 MNHNY, CDR2 SVGAGI (reference sequence). V shed 0 bases and J shed 2 bases, with 9 bases lying between them. The CDR3 region is CASSYSGPPTDTQYF. CDR3 in DNA: TGTGCCAGCAGTTACTCGGGACCACCCACAGATACGCAGTATTTT.

This chain connects TRBV14 to TRBJ1-1; D is unclear. Germline loops: CDR1 SGHDN, CDR2 FVKESK. The CDR3 contains 15 residues. V lost 1 base and J 6 bases, leaving 15 bases between the germline ends. This CDR3 reads CASSQVSRFNAEAFF. The CDR3 DNA follows: TGTGCCAGCAGCCAAGTGTCCAGGTTTAATGCTGAAGCTTTCTTT. The variable domain in full, with the rest retrieved from reference TRBV14 and TRBJ1-1, is EAGVTQFPSHSVIEKGQTVTLRCDPISGHDNLYWYRRVMGKEIKFLLHFVKESKQDESGMPNNRFLAERTGGTYSTLKVQPAELEDSGVYFCASSQVSRFNAEAFFGQGTRLTVV.

This clone was recorded at least ten times. The gene calls are TRBV5-1 and TRBJ1-6, with a possible D match to TRBD1 (6 bases). CDR1 is SGHRS and CDR2 is YFSETQ in the germline V gene. Trimming stripped 5 bases from V and 9 bases from J, with 21 bases between. This CDR3 region has 16 residues. As DNA, the CDR3 is TGCGCCAGCAGGGAGCAGACAGGCTTATCATCTTCACCCCTCCACTTT. Translation gives CASREQTGLSSSPLHF.

In nucleotides, the CDR3 is TGCAGCGTTGAGGCAGTTCCTGAAGCTTTCTTT. It translates to CSVEAVPEAFF. J is TRBJ1-1 and V is TRBV29-1; unclear D gene. V lost 3 bases and J lost 6, with 8 bases in between. The CDR3 has 11 amino acids. Germline CDR1 is SQVTM and CDR2 is ANQGSEA.

The CDR3 reads CASSESGNPGRQYF. CDR3 DNA: TGCGCCAGCAGTGAGTCCGGGAACCCAGGGAGACAGTACTTC. The genes are TRBV10-1 and TRBJ2-7; D is perhaps TRBD1 or TRBD2 (5 bases each). The CDR3 has 14 residues. Germline loops: CDR1 WNHNN, CDR2 SYGVQD (reference sequence). Trimming took off 0 bases at V and 10 bases at J, with 16 bases between the two ends.